The 5 T cell receptor beta chains below all came from one sample that was sequenced in a study of OX40 agonist ivuxolimab in advanced cancers. Sequencing was performed with immunoSEQ multiplex PCR; in TCRdb, only in-frame clones are kept and a portion is missing. The sample shows about 69,000 clones, roughly nine tenths of them seen only once. The sample in question was CD4+ or CD8+ T cells sorted from blood, obtained in a trial of the OX40 agonist ivuxolimab. The receptors originated from an adult with an advanced solid tumor such as melanoma, head and neck, liver or kidney cancer.

This sequence joins TRBV5-1 and TRBJ2-7; D not certain. V was shortened by 0 bases and J by 5 bases, with 15 bases between the two germline ends. The germline V gene has CDR1 SGHRS and CDR2 YFSETQ. The CDR3 is made up of 15 amino acids. The CDR3 loop reads CASSLADSRVNEQYF. The CDR3 DNA sequence: TGCGCCAGCAGCTTGGCAGACTCGCGAGTCAACGAGCAGTACTTC.

This rearrangement joins TRBV5-6 to TRBJ1-2; D not resolved. Germline V lookup: CDR1 SGHDT, CDR2 YYEEEE. The length of the CDR3 is 12 residues. Trimming took 4 bases from V and 3 from J, leaving 7 bases between them. CDR3 amino acids: CASSEGDYGYTF. The CDR3, as DNA: TGTGCCAGCAGCGAGGGCGACTATGGCTACACCTTC. Full variable domain (rest looked up from reference TRBV5-6 and TRBJ1-2): DAGVTQSPTHLIKTRGQQVTLRCSPKSGHDTVSWYQQALGQGPQFIFQYYEEEERQRGNFPDRFSGHQFPNYSSELNVNALLLGDSALYLCASSEGDYGYTFGSGTRLTVV.

V is TRBV18 and J is TRBJ2-7, with 8 bases fitting TRBD1. This CDR3 is 13 amino acids long. The ends lost 3 bases at V and 3 bases at J; junction bases unmatched: 1. CDR1 KGHSH and CDR2 LQKENI come from the germline V gene. CDR3 nucleotide sequence: TGTGCCAGCTCACCCGGGACAGGCTACGAGCAGTACTTC. Protein sequence: CASSPGTGYEQYF. The full variable domain, completed using reference TRBV18 and TRBJ2-7, is NAGVMQNPRHLVRRRGQEARLRCSPMKGHSHVYWYRQLPEEGLKFMVYLQKENIIDESGMPKERFSAEFPKEGPSILRIQQVVRGDSAAYFCASSPGTGYEQYFGPGTRLTVT.

This clone was seen once. This chain links TRBV5-1 with TRBJ1-2; D is undetermined. Trimming removed 4 bases from V and 7 bases from J, with 11 bases in between. From germline, CDR1 is SGHRS and CDR2 YFSETQ. This CDR3 is built from 12 residues. The CDR3 nucleotides are TGCGCCAGCAGCGAGGACGGCTTTGGCTACACCTTC. Protein: CASSEDGFGYTF.

This clone came up once. This clone may be a read error of a much larger clone one base away. The rearrangement links TRBV5-4 to TRBJ1-1; the match to TRBD1 covers 7 bases. Germline trimming cut 2 bases from V and 4 bases from J; bases unmatched to any gene: 2. The CDR3 has 13 amino acids. Per germline, CDR1 SGHNT and CDR2 YYREEE (reference sequence). As DNA, the CDR3 is TGTGCCAGCAGCTTCCACAGGGGCACTGAAGCTTTCTTT. This translates into CASSFHRGTEAFF.